The 21 T cell receptor beta chains below all came from one sample that was sequenced in a study of cytomegalovirus exposure and HLA in healthy donors (dated by TCRdb to about 2017). Libraries were built with the immunoSEQ multiplex PCR assay. A mixture of 60 forward primers for TCR Vbeta segments and 13 reverse primers for TCR Jbeta segments was used in the multiplex PCR. Drawn from immuneACCESS, this table holds only the in-frame rearrangements with V and J called that TCRdb kept. Clones are partly lost; checked studies trace under half to an unresolved V gene and leave the rest unexplained. The sample data list over 100,000 clones, and 70% to 80% of these were observed just once. Jointly, the top ten make up approximately 3.1% of the sample. The sequenced sample consisted of PBMCs. The origin of the receptors is a woman aged 18-30 years in good health and CMV-seropositive.

A single count supports this clone. The V gene is TRBV7-8, the J gene TRBJ1-1, with D uncertain. Trimming cost V 3 bases and J 4 bases, with 18 bases left between them. In germline, CDR1 is SGHVS, CDR2 FQNEAQ. This CDR3 has 16 amino acids. The CDR3 DNA reads as TGTGCCAGCAGCTTTTCGGATAGGGAGGAGGGCACTGAAGCTTTCTTT. This encodes CASSFSDREEGTEAFF.

The chain carries TRBV5-6 and TRBJ2-2; D is undetermined. V lost 5 bases and J lost 1, with 9 bases in between. CDR3 size: 14 residues. Germline CDR1 reads SGHDT; CDR2 reads YYEEEE. The CDR3 bases are TGTGCCAGCAGACAGACCCTGAACACCGGGGAGCTGTTTTTT. It encodes CASRQTLNTGELFF.

The chain combines TRBV19 with TRBJ1-5; D is possibly TRBD1 (6 bases). Trimming took 2 bases from V and 5 from J, leaving 10 bases between them. The CDR3 totals 14 residues. Germline V CDR1 and CDR2: LNHDA, SQIVND (reference sequence). The CDR3 loop is CASSIKQGDQPQHF. CDR3 sequence (DNA): TGTGCCAGTAGTATAAAACAGGGTGATCAGCCCCAGCATTTT.

The chain is built from TRBV5-8 and TRBJ2-1; 9 positions match TRBD2. From germline, CDR1 is SGHTS and CDR2 YDEGEE. CDR3 length: 18 amino acids. Trimming removed 6 bases from V and 5 bases from J; junction bases left unmatched: 18. In nucleotides, the CDR3 is TGTGCCAGCACCATTGAAGGGATAGGAGTAGCGGGAGACAATGAGCAGTTCTTC. Translating gives CASTIEGIGVAGDNEQFF.

The chain couples TRBV6-5 to TRBJ1-2; D unresolved. The V and J ends lost 2 bases and 4 bases respectively, with 11 bases between them. CDR1 and CDR2 (germline): MNHEY, SVGAGI. The CDR3 length is 14 residues. CDR3 DNA: TGTGCCAGCAGTTACGGCGGCGGACTCTATGGCTACACCTTC. It is translated as CASSYGGGLYGYTF.

This clone has a single count. This CDR3 is CASSGPGRDYEQYF. CDR3 bases: TGTGCCAGCAGCGGGCCGGGGAGGGACTACGAGCAGTACTTC. The rearrangement uses TRBV9 and TRBJ2-7, with TRBD2 identical over 7 bases. The CDR3 is made up of 14 amino acids. Germline V lookup: CDR1 SGDLS, CDR2 YYNGEE. V lost 3 bases, J lost 3 bases, and 6 bases stayed unmatched.

This clone showed up just once. V gene TRBV7-3 combines with J gene TRBJ2-2; D is possibly TRBD1 (6 bases). With 5 bases removed from V and 0 bases from J, the gap between germline ends came to 10 bases. The CDR3 covers 15 residues. The germline V gene encodes CDR1 SGHTA and CDR2 FQGTGA. The CDR3 DNA reads as TGTGCCAGCAGCCCCCGGACAGCGAACACCGGGGAGCTGTTTTTT. It yields the protein CASSPRTANTGELFF.

The rearrangement uses TRBV18 and TRBJ1-1, with D maybe TRBD1 (5 bases). V dropped 1 base and J dropped 1 base, with 13 bases sitting between them. The CDR3 covers 16 residues. Per germline, CDR1 KGHSH and CDR2 LQKENI. The CDR3 nucleotides are TGTGCCAGCTCACCACTTCCCCAGGGAACGAACACTGAAGCTTTCTTT. Its protein is CASSPLPQGTNTEAFF.

The genes are TRBV7-9 and TRBJ1-1; the match to TRBD1 covers 9 bases. V shed 4 bases and J 1 base; nucleotides not matched to a gene: 1. CDR1 is SEHNR, CDR2 FQNEAQ, per germline (reference sequence). This CDR3 spans 14 amino acids. Here the CDR3 reads CASSSTGGNTEAFF. The CDR3 DNA sequence: TGTGCCAGCAGCTCGACAGGGGGGAACACTGAAGCTTTCTTT. Together with reference TRBV7-9 and TRBJ1-1, the CDR3 gives the full variable domain: DTGVSQNPRHKITKRGQNVTFRCDPISEHNRLYWYRQTLGQGPEFLTYFQNEAQLEKSRLLSDRFSAERPKGSFSTLEIQRTEQGDSAMYLCASSSTGGNTEAFFGQGTRLTVV.

The gene calls are TRBV4-1 and TRBJ2-7, with TRBD2 matching 10 bases. The CDR3 covers 15 residues. Germline-derived CDR1 and CDR2 are MGHRA and YSYEKL. After removal of 6 bases from V and 3 bases from J, the junction contained 8 bases not matched to a gene. The CDR3 DNA is TGCGCCAGCAGACCCCTAAGCGGGAGGGGCTACGAGCAGTACTTC. This translates into CASRPLSGRGYEQYF.

Note on this clone: A far larger clone is only one base removed, so a read error is likely. Other DNA sequences in the same sample also yield this CDR3. The chain couples TRBV30 to TRBJ2-5; TRBD1 matches at 10 bases. V shed 1 base and J 5 bases; nucleotides not matched to a gene: 13. This CDR3 contains 17 residues. Germline V gene lookup returns CDR1 GTSNPN and CDR2 SVGIG (reference sequence). CDR3 nucleotide sequence: TGTGCCTGGAGTGATCGGGGGGGGACAGGGGACTTCGAGACCCAGTACTTC. Translated, it gives CAWSDRGGTGDFETQYF.

The chain uses TRBV5-6 and TRBJ1-1, with D tentatively TRBD1 (5 bases). With 4 bases removed from V and 5 bases from J, the gap between germline ends came to 21 bases. Per germline, CDR1 SGHDT and CDR2 YYEEEE. The CDR3 runs 16 residues. The CDR3 is CASSHIRTGGNTEAFF. CDR3 nucleotides: TGTGCCAGCAGCCATATTAGGACGGGGGGAAATACTGAAGCTTTCTTT. The whole variable domain, remainder taken from reference TRBV5-6 and TRBJ1-1, is DAGVTQSPTHLIKTRGQQVTLRCSPKSGHDTVSWYQQALGQGPQFIFQYYEEEERQRGNFPDRFSGHQFPNYSSELNVNALLLGDSALYLCASSHIRTGGNTEAFFGQGTRLTVV.

The chain couples TRBV27 to TRBJ1-4, with TRBD1 matching 7 bases. The CDR3 contains 17 residues. With 5 bases clipped from V and 0 bases from J, the junction kept 9 bases outside the gene matches. Germline-derived CDR1 and CDR2 are MNHEY and SMNVEV (reference sequence). CDR3 sequence (DNA): TGTGCCAGCAGTCTGGGACAGACAACGGCAACTAATGAAAAACTGTTTTTT. It encodes CASSLGQTTATNEKLFF.

This chain links TRBV4-1 with TRBJ1-5, with 7 bases fitting TRBD1. The V and J ends lost 5 bases and 5 bases, in that order; junction bases with no gene match: 9. Per the germline V gene, CDR1 is MGHRA and CDR2 is YSYEKL. The CDR3 is made up of 15 amino acids. CDR3: CASSYLEGADQPQHF. For the CDR3, the DNA is TGCGCCAGCAGCTACTTGGAGGGGGCGGATCAGCCCCAGCATTTT.

The DNA for the CDR3 is TGTGCCAGCAGTGACACAGGGATCACAGATACGCAGTATTTT. Amino acids: CASSDTGITDTQYF. V is TRBV2 and J is TRBJ2-3; possible D gene TRBD1, 6 bases. V lost 3 bases and J 2 bases, leaving 9 bases between the germline ends. The germline V gene encodes CDR1 SNHLY and CDR2 FYNNEI. This CDR3 is 14 amino acids long.

This chain uses TRBV21-1 with TRBJ1-1; the table's D call, TRBD1, was not checked against the DNA. TRBV21-1 is a pseudogene locus. The CDR3 covers 16 residues. The DNA of the CDR3 is TGTGCCAGCAGCAAAGCAGGGGGCACTCATAAGGCTGAAGCTTTCTTT. Translated, it gives CASSKAGGTHKAEAFF.

The chain couples TRBV6-6 to TRBJ2-3; possible D gene TRBD1, 6 bases. The length of the CDR3 is 15 residues. Germline CDR1 MNHNY, CDR2 SVGAGI (reference sequence). Trimming took 5 bases from V and 4 from J, leaving 16 bases between them. CDR3 in DNA: TGTGCCAGCAGTCCGCTGAAGGGGGAATCAGATACGCAGTATTTT. Residues: CASSPLKGESDTQYF.

V gene TRBV5-4 combines with J gene TRBJ2-4, with TRBD1 as a possible D gene (5 bases). The V and J ends lost 4 bases and 0 bases respectively, with 14 bases between them. CDR3 length equals 16 residues. Germline-derived CDR1 and CDR2 are SGHNT and YYREEE (reference sequence). CDR3 sequence: CASSLGQGLAKNIQYF. CDR3 nucleotides: TGTGCCAGCAGCCTGGGGCAGGGTTTAGCCAAAAACATTCAGTACTTC.

This chain uses TRBV11-3 with TRBJ1-1; D gene unclear. V was pared by 2 bases and J by 3 bases, with 10 bases between. The CDR3 is 14 amino acids. The germline V gene encodes CDR1 SGHNT and CDR2 YENEEA. The CDR3 sequence is CASSLLGEDTEAFF. The CDR3 coding sequence is TGTGCCAGCAGCTTATTGGGAGAGGACACTGAAGCTTTCTTT.

The gene calls are TRBV6-5 and TRBJ2-7; TRBD2 matches at 8 bases. Germline loops: CDR1 MNHEY, CDR2 SVGAGI. The length of the CDR3 is 15 residues. Trimming cost V 6 bases and J 3 bases; bases outside gene matches: 10. The CDR3 DNA sequence: TGTGCCAGCAGACCTGCCGGGACTAGTGACTACGAGCAGTACTTC. This translates into CASRPAGTSDYEQYF.

The V call is TRBV4-2, the J call TRBJ2-7; 10 bases line up with TRBD2. The CDR3 runs to 15 residues. V shed 3 bases, J shed 4 bases, and the junction held 6 bases outside the gene matches. The germline V gene has CDR1 LGHNA and CDR2 YNFKEQ. The CDR3 reads CASSQIAGGQYEQYF. CDR3 nucleotide sequence: TGTGCCAGCAGCCAGATAGCGGGAGGTCAGTACGAGCAGTACTTC.